A selection of T cell receptor beta chains follows, all from one sample in a study of breast tumors, draining lymph nodes, adjacent tissues. TCRdb redid the calling of the multiplex PCR reads with MiXCR, one entry per CDR3 protein. The sample shows some 120,000 distinct CDR3 sequences, 15% to 20% of them seen only once. The sample was axillary lymph node tissue. Receptors originate from a female donor with breast cancer. Some clones in this sample may be carry-over from other donors' samples. Each CDR3 is given with its conserved first and last residue. Fields, in order: clone size, V gene, D gene, J gene, CDR3 protein, CDR3 DNA. The D gene is left open where the match is weak. Clone size is shown for a subset of rows, as once, few, many or a class of expanded clone.

>-|TRBV6-1|-|TRBJ2-3
CASRPGLGRDTQYF
TGTGCCAGTAGACCGGGCCTGGGACGGGATACGCAGTATTTT
>few|TRBV27|-|TRBJ1-5
CASSFGQGHQPQHF
TGTGCCAGCAGTTTCGGGCAGGGACATCAGCCCCAGCATTTT
>many|TRBV6-2/TRBV6-3|-|TRBJ2-1
CATRDSGLVEQFF
TGTGCCACCCGGGACTCAGGGCTCGTTGAGCAGTTCTTC
>-|TRBV11-3|TRBD1|TRBJ2-2
CASSLGQSTVAGELFF
TGTGCCAGCAGCCTGGGACAGAGCACAGTAGCCGGGGAGCTGTTTTTT
>many|TRBV29-1|TRBD2|TRBJ2-1
CSGLVTSGRGNEQFF
TGCAGCGGGTTAGTCACTAGCGGGAGGGGCAATGAGCAGTTCTTC
>many|TRBV6-6|-|TRBJ2-7
CASRPGNSYEQYF
TGTGCCAGCAGACCGGGAAACTCCTACGAGCAGTACTTC
>many|TRBV2|TRBD2|TRBJ2-5
CASSERKSSGGTRQTQYF
TGTGCCAGCAGTGAAAGGAAGTCTAGCGGGGGGACCCGACAGACCCAGTACTTC
>many|TRBV15|-|TRBJ2-2
CATSREKSRAGELFF
TGTGCCACCAGCAGAGAAAAGTCGCGGGCCGGGGAGCTGTTTTTT
>many|TRBV5-1|-|TRBJ2-6
CASSLPQVTGANVLTF
TGCGCCAGCAGCTTGCCACAAGTTACAGGGGCCAACGTCCTGACTTTC
>-|TRBV6-5|-|TRBJ2-7
CASSHSPGLSYEQYF
TGCGCCAGCAGCCACAGCCCGGGGCTCTCCTACGAGCAGTACTTC
>many|TRBV20-1|-|TRBJ2-7
CSARGPVGDYEQYF
TGCAGTGCTAGAGGGCCCGTAGGGGACTACGAGCAGTACTTC
>many|TRBV7-3|TRBD2|TRBJ2-2
CASSKAGLANTGELFF
TGTGCCAGCAGCAAAGCGGGACTCGCAAACACCGGGGAGCTGTTTTTT
>many|TRBV7-9|-|TRBJ1-3
CASSLLDINTIYF
TGTGCCAGCAGCTTATTGGACATAAACACCATATATTTT
>many|TRBV19|-|TRBJ2-7
CASSISDSNSYEQYF
TGTGCCAGTAGTATTTCAGACAGTAACTCCTACGAGCAGTACTTC
>-|TRBV28|TRBD2|TRBJ2-3
CAIRGLGADTQYF
TGTGCCATCAGGGGACTAGGCGCAGATACGCAGTATTTT
>many|TRBV18|TRBD1|TRBJ1-2
CASSPGRGIEGYTF
TGTGCCAGCTCACCCGGCAGGGGGATTGAGGGCTACACCTTC
>many|TRBV20-1|-|TRBJ2-3
CSARDLGGFSTDTQYF
TGCAGTGCTAGAGATCTTGGCGGGTTTAGCACAGATACGCAGTATTTT
>-|TRBV5-1|-|TRBJ2-2
CASSYREAGELFF
TGCGCCAGCAGCTACAGGGAGGCCGGGGAGCTGTTTTTT
>many|TRBV19|-|TRBJ1-2
CASSIRGYGYTF
TGTGCCAGTAGTATACGGGGATACGGCTACACCTTC
>many|TRBV19|TRBD1|TRBJ1-3
CASSAKGAPGNTIYF
TGTGCCAGTAGCGCGAAGGGGGCGCCGGGAAACACCATATATTTT
>many|TRBV12-3/TRBV12-4|-|TRBJ2-5
CASSLRDGQETQYF
TGTGCCAGCAGTCTCCGGGACGGACAAGAGACCCAGTACTTC
>-|TRBV28|-|TRBJ2-1
CASSLGGKFYDEQFF
TGTGCCAGCAGTTTAGGCGGGAAATTCTACGATGAGCAGTTCTTC
>once|TRBV4-1|TRBD2|TRBJ2-1
CASSQTSGGVDNEQFF
TGCGCCAGCAGCCAGACTAGCGGGGGGGTTGACAATGAGCAGTTCTTC
>-|TRBV12-3/TRBV12-4|-|TRBJ2-5
CASRGVNQETQYF
TGTGCCAGCAGGGGGGTGAACCAAGAGACCCAGTACTTC
>-|TRBV11-2|-|TRBJ2-3
CASSKSPPDTQYF
TGTGCCAGCAGCAAAAGTCCGCCGGATACGCAGTATTTT
>many|TRBV19|TRBD2|TRBJ2-3
CASSTSGGRASDTQYF
TGTGCCAGTAGTACTAGCGGGGGTCGGGCGTCAGATACGCAGTATTTT
>few|TRBV7-9|-|TRBJ1-3
CASSPLIEAGDTIYF
TGTGCCAGCAGCCCCTTAATAGAGGCTGGAGACACCATATATTTT
>many|TRBV6-4|-|TRBJ1-2
CASSGRGAASNYGYTF
TGTGCCAGCAGTGGCCGGGGGGCAGCTTCTAACTATGGCTACACCTTC
>-|TRBV30|TRBD1|TRBJ1-2
CTWSVRGQGDGYTF
TGTACCTGGAGTGTAAGGGGGCAGGGAGATGGCTACACCTTC
>many|TRBV7-7|-|TRBJ2-3
CASSFGGRDTQYF
TGTGCTAGCAGCTTCGGTGGTCGGGATACGCAGTATTTT
>many|TRBV29-1|-|TRBJ2-3
CSTRFSTDTQYF
TGCAGTACCAGATTCAGCACAGATACGCAGTATTTT
>-|TRBV2|-|TRBJ2-7
CVSSLSRGERYF
TGTGTCAGCAGCCTCTCCCGGGGAGAGCGGTACTTC
>many|TRBV7-9|-|TRBJ2-2
CASRWRGGTTGELFF
TGTGCCAGCCGATGGCGGGGAGGAACCACCGGGGAGCTGTTTTTT
>-|TRBV6-1|TRBD1|TRBJ2-2
CASSGAKVVPGQAVGELFF
TGTGCCAGCAGTGGAGCCAAAGTGGTCCCGGGACAGGCCGTCGGGGAGCTGTTTTTT